This TCR beta chain was sequenced during a study of T cell repertoires in aging, cancer and after chemotherapy. For the study at large: Six age groups, ranging from 30 or younger to 70 or older, included the donors. The full dataset contained about 10 million TCR reads. Findings and caveats of the study: Untreated cancer patients had significantly lower blood TCR diversity than age-matched healthy donors.

This clonotype was seen only a few times. Antigen: not known. The CDR3 totals 13 residues. Germline CDR1 ENHRY, CDR2 SYGVKD. Trimming removed 0 bases at V and 1 base at J, with 4 bases between. A mixed TRB-A/B primer pool amplified rearranged TRB by multiplex touch-down PCR. TCRdb processed the multiplex PCR reads anew with MiXCR; each CDR3 protein has one entry. The profile shows over 8,500 distinct CDR3 sequences, 35% to 50% of them singletons. The template was genomic DNA from peripheral blood, not RNA. Input material: blood. V usage is TRBV10-3 and J usage is TRBJ2-7; no reliable D call. This TCR derives from a human donor in good health. DNA for the CDR3: TGTGCCATCAGTGAGTCGGGTTCCTACGAGCAGTACTTC. Its translation is CAISESGSYEQYF.